These 21 T cell receptor beta chains share one sample of origin, sequenced in a study of T cells after yellow fever vaccination. TCRdb re-called the 5' RACE reads with MiXCR, one entry per CDR3 protein. The sample has roughly 170,000 distinct CDR3 sequences, 5.5% to 8% seen once. Sequenced material: CD4+ T cells sorted from PBMCs, taken on the day of the first yellow fever vaccination. The receptors come from a man between 18 and 35 years old who received the YFV17D yellow fever vaccine.

This clonotype has a count of ten or more. One end of the junction does not line up with germline, which may come from a read error. CDR3 in DNA: TGTGCCAGCCGTTTGAGTGGGCCTAGGGTTAATTCACCCCTCCACTTT. This codes for CASRLSGPRVNSPLHF. This chain links TRBV12-3 or TRBV12-4 with TRBJ1-6; no clear D gene. This CDR3 is 16 amino acids long.

This clonotype came up many times. The chain links TRBV5-1 to TRBJ2-1, with 7 bases lining up with TRBD1. Germline CDR1 SGHRS, CDR2 YFSETQ. Trimming at V came to 4 bases and at J to 5 bases, leaving 3 bases not matched to a gene. The CDR3 is 13 amino acids. The CDR3, as DNA: TGCGCCAGCAGCACACAGGGGAACAATGAGCAGTTCTTC. This codes for CASSTQGNNEQFF.

This clonotype was observed at least ten times. The J gene is TRBJ2-6, the V gene TRBV27; D unclear. The germline V and J ends were trimmed by 3 bases and 2 bases, with 14 bases remaining between them. This CDR3 comprises 17 residues. Germline V gene sequence: CDR1 MNHEY, CDR2 SMNVEV (reference sequence). In DNA, the CDR3 is TGTGCCAGCAGTTTGTCCCCCTTTCGGCCTGGGGCCAACGTCCTGACTTTC. Translating it yields CASSLSPFRPGANVLTF.

This clonotype has at least ten counts. The chain recombines TRBV5-1 with TRBJ2-3; D tentatively fits TRBD1 or TRBD2 (5 bases each). This CDR3 is built from 15 residues. In germline, CDR1 is SGHRS, CDR2 YFSETQ. V shed 1 base and J shed 3 bases, with 12 bases lying between them. In nucleotides, the CDR3 is TGCGCCAGCAGCTTGTCTCCGGGGCCTACAGATACGCAGTATTTT. As protein: CASSLSPGPTDTQYF.

This clonotype was seen many times. This sequence joins TRBV5-1 and TRBJ2-7; a weak D match, TRBD2 (6 bases). The CDR3 is 14 residues long. Germline assignment: CDR1 SGHRS and CDR2 YFSETQ. The ends were cut back, 6 bases at V and 6 bases at J, with 19 bases in the middle. In nucleotides, the CDR3 is TGCGCCAGCATACTCCGGGGGACCTTTCGCGAGCAGTACGTC. The encoded protein is CASILRGTFREQYV.

This clonotype was seen a few times. The chain employs TRBV7-2 and TRBJ1-5, with D maybe TRBD1 (6 bases). The CDR3 runs to 14 residues. V dropped 5 bases and J dropped 2 bases, with 10 bases sitting between them. Germline values: CDR1 SGHTA, CDR2 FQGNSA. CDR3 amino acids: CASSARQGNQPQHF. CDR3 coding DNA: TGTGCCAGCAGCGCCAGACAGGGCAATCAGCCCCAGCATTTT.

This clonotype was counted many times. V gene TRBV10-3 combines with J gene TRBJ2-1; TRBD1 might be the D (6 bases). Germline CDR1 and CDR2: ENHRY and SYGVKD. This CDR3 comprises 14 residues. V was shortened by 2 bases and J by 7 bases, with 12 bases between the two germline ends. DNA of the CDR3: TGTGCCATCAGTGAGGAGGGGGTTAAAAATGAGCAGTTCTTC. It is translated as CAISEEGVKNEQFF.

This clonotype was seen more than once but under ten times. This chain links TRBV20-1 with TRBJ2-5; TRBD2 matches at 9 bases. In germline, CDR1 is DFQATT, CDR2 SNEGSKA (reference sequence). The CDR3 is 13 residues long. J gave up 5 bases and V 3 bases, and 4 bases lay outside the gene matches. CDR3 amino acids: CSASGLAGETQYF. In DNA form, the CDR3 reads TGCAGTGCTAGCGGCCTAGCGGGGGAGACCCAGTACTTC.

The chain employs TRBV12-3 or TRBV12-4 and TRBJ2-1; D not certain. The CDR3 loop spans 12 amino acids. The V gene lost 6 bases and the J gene lost 10 bases, with 13 bases spanning the gap. This chain's CDR3 is CASSLTVGEQFF. DNA of the CDR3: TGTGCCAGCAGCTTGACGGTTGGGGAGCAGTTCTTC.

This clonotype occurred a few times. The rearrangement joins TRBV18 to TRBJ2-3, with 7 nucleotides matching TRBD1. The length of the CDR3 is 15 residues. CDR1 is KGHSH, CDR2 LQKENI, per germline. V lost 3 bases, J lost 2 bases, and 5 bases stayed unmatched. CDR3 region: CASSPKGANTDTQYF. The CDR3 DNA reads as TGTGCCAGCTCACCGAAGGGGGCAAACACAGATACGCAGTATTTT. Drawing the rest from reference TRBV18 and TRBJ2-3, the complete variable domain is NAGVMQNPRHLVRRRGQEARLRCSPMKGHSHVYWYRQLPEEGLKFMVYLQKENIIDESGMPKERFSAEFPKEGPSILRIQQVVRGDSAAYFCASSPKGANTDTQYFGPGTRLTVL.

The genes are TRBV6-9 and TRBJ2-7, with 8 bases matching TRBD1. V shed 6 bases, J shed 6 bases, and the junction held 4 bases outside the gene matches. CDR3 length equals 12 residues. The germline V gene has CDR1 MNHGY and CDR2 SVAAGI. The CDR3 DNA reads TGTGCCAGCAGGGCGGACAGGGCCGAGCAGTACGTC. Protein: CASRADRAEQYV.

This clonotype was observed at least ten times. The V call is TRBV11-2, the J call TRBJ1-5; 8 positions match TRBD1. The CDR3 is made up of 15 amino acids. From germline, CDR1 is SGHAT and CDR2 FQNNGV. The trim removed 5 bases at V and 3 bases at J, leaving 6 bases unmatched. The CDR3 region is CASSGQGYDNQPQHF. The CDR3 DNA sequence: TGTGCCAGCAGCGGACAGGGATATGACAATCAGCCCCAGCATTTT.

The chain carries TRBV20-1 and TRBJ2-7; 10 nucleotides agree with TRBD2. The CDR3 is made up of 14 amino acids. Looked up from germline, CDR1 is DFQATT and CDR2 is SNEGSKA (reference sequence). V was pared by 4 bases and J by 4 bases, with 7 bases of the junction left unmatched. CDR3 bases: TGCAGTGCTACCGCAGCGGGGGGGCTATACGAGCAGTACGTC. Translating gives CSATAAGGLYEQYV.

There are many counts of this clonotype. V gene TRBV12-3 or TRBV12-4 combines with J gene TRBJ1-3; D call uncertain. V lost 1 base, J lost 0 bases, and 10 bases lay in between. This CDR3 is built from 16 residues. The CDR3 DNA reads as TGTGCCAGCAGTTTAGTAGGGCGCAGCTCTGGAAACACCATATATTTT. This encodes CASSLVGRSSGNTIYF.

This clonotype has a count of ten or more. This rearrangement joins TRBV20-1 to TRBJ2-1, with a possible D match to TRBD2 (7 bases). This CDR3 has 14 residues. Germline assignment: CDR1 DFQATT and CDR2 SNEGSKA (reference sequence). The V end lost 3 bases, the J end lost 7 bases, and 16 bases lay between the germline ends. CDR3 DNA: TGCAGTGCTAGTCGTGGGGGGGCGCGGAATGAGCAGTTCTTC. Encoded protein: CSASRGGARNEQFF.

This clonotype was seen a handful of times. The chain has TRBV28 and TRBJ1-2; tentative D call: TRBD1 (5 bases). The germline gives CDR1 MDHEN, CDR2 SYDVKM. Deletions cut 10 bases from V and 8 bases from J, with 26 bases between. The CDR3 covers 15 residues. The CDR3 DNA sequence: TGTGCCACATCTCCACCCTCCGGGACCCAAAGGGGCTACACCTTC. Translated: CATSPPSGTQRGYTF.

This clonotype was detected ten times or more. The CDR3 sequence is CSAGNQETQYF. Here the CDR3 DNA reads TGCAGTGCGGGGAACCAAGAGACCCAGTACTTC. V is TRBV20-1 and J is TRBJ2-5; D is unclear. V dropped 6 bases and J dropped 0 bases, with 5 bases sitting between them. The CDR3 has 11 amino acids. Germline CDR1 and CDR2: DFQATT and SNEGSKA (reference sequence).

Many counts were recorded for this clonotype. This chain links TRBV5-1 with TRBJ2-5; D ambiguous. V was shortened by 0 bases and J by 5 bases, with 14 bases between the two germline ends. The CDR3 contains 15 residues. Per the germline V gene, CDR1 is SGHRS and CDR2 is YFSETQ. The chain's CDR3 is CASSLGLPVGETQYF. CDR3 bases: TGCGCCAGCAGCTTGGGGCTCCCCGTGGGCGAGACCCAGTACTTC.

This clonotype was observed at least ten times. The CDR3 spells CASSPEVGRTNYGYTF. CDR3 DNA sequence: TGCGCCAGCAGCCCGGAGGTGGGAAGAACTAACTATGGCTACACCTTC. The chain uses TRBV5-1 and TRBJ1-2; D is unclear. The V gene's germline CDR1 is SGHRS and CDR2 YFSETQ. CDR3 length equals 16 residues. Trimming removed 4 bases at V and 0 bases at J, with 16 bases between.

This clonotype was picked up many times. V gene TRBV7-8 combines with J gene TRBJ1-1, with D perhaps TRBD1 (5 bases). Per the germline V gene, CDR1 is SGHVS and CDR2 is FQNEAQ. The CDR3 covers 14 residues. Between the trimmed V and J ends, which lost 11 bases and 1 base, there was a span of 17 bases. CDR3 sequence reads: CAVKETAWNTEAFF. The CDR3 DNA reads TGTGCCGTCAAGGAGACAGCGTGGAACACTGAAGCTTTCTTT. Together with reference TRBV7-8 and TRBJ1-1, the CDR3 gives the full variable domain: GAGVSQSPRYKVAKRGQDVALRCDPISGHVSLFWYQQALGQGPEFLTYFQNEAQLDKSGLPSDRFFAERPEGSVSTLKIQRTQQEDSAVYLCAVKETAWNTEAFFGQGTRLTVV.

At least ten counts were recorded for this clonotype. The chain has TRBV12-3 or TRBV12-4 and TRBJ2-3; 9 bases match TRBD2. This CDR3 has 14 amino acids. V lost 7 bases, J lost 5 bases, and 7 bases stayed unmatched. The CDR3 loop is CASTATSGQDTQYF. DNA of the CDR3: TGTGCCAGCACGGCGACTAGCGGCCAAGATACGCAGTATTTT.